This is a list of T cell receptor beta chains from one sample in a study of shared clonotypes between healthy human individuals. The protocol was immunoSEQ multiplex PCR, while the TCRdb copy is restricted to in-frame clones and leaves out a portion. The data hold fewer than 550,000 clones, with 75% to 80% observed a single time. The sequenced sample consisted of PBMCs. Receptors originate from a woman aged 40 to 50 in good health. Some clones in this sample may be carry-over from other donors' samples. The CDR3 runs from the conserved cysteine through the conserved F or W. D genes are given only for firm matches. Clone size is shown for a subset of rows, as once, few, many or a class of expanded clone.

TRBJ2-1,TRBV11-2,once,TRBD2,TGTGCCAGCAGCTTAGCTAGCGGAACCTACAATGAGCAGTTCTTC,CASSLASGTYNEQFF
TRBJ2-7,TRBV2,.,.,TGTGCCACCTTAGCGGAAATAGGCCACGAGCAGTACTTC,CATLAEIGHEQYF
TRBJ2-1,TRBV9,.,TRBD2,TGTGCCAGCAGCGTAGGCATAGCGGGAGATGAGCAGTTCTTC,CASSVGIAGDEQFF
TRBJ2-1,TRBV23-1,.,.,TGCGCCAGCAGTCAGAGACTGGACGCGAGCTCCTACAATGAGCAGTTCTTC,CASSQRLDASSYNEQFF
TRBJ2-7,TRBV5-4,.,TRBD2,TGTGCCAGCTCCGAGATGGGGAGGGCCTCCTACGAGCAGTACTTC,CASSEMGRASYEQYF
TRBJ2-6,TRBV7-6,few,.,TGTGCCAGCAGCTTAAAGCTCTCTGGGGCCAACGTCCTGACTTTC,CASSLKLSGANVLTF
TRBJ2-1,TRBV19,.,.,TGTGCCAGTAGTATAGAAGTCAGGGTAGAAGAGCAGTTCTTC,CASSIEVRVEEQFF
TRBJ2-7,TRBV19,.,.,TGTGCCAGTAGTATAGATCCGTCTCCCGACAGGACGACGTCCTACGAGCAGTACTTC,CASSIDPSPDRTTSYEQYF
TRBJ2-3,TRBV6-1,.,TRBD2,TGTGCCAGCAGTGAAGGGGCGGGAGGGCCGGCAGATACGCAGTATTTT,CASSEGAGGPADTQYF
TRBJ2-7,TRBV2,.,.,TGTGCCAGCAGCAACTCCTACGAGCAGTACTTC,CASSNSYEQYF
TRBJ2-7,TRBV5-1,once,TRBD1,TGCGCCAGCAGCTTTGGGCAGGGGGCTGATGAGCAGTACTTC,CASSFGQGADEQYF
TRBJ1-4,TRBV5-1,.,.,TGCGCCAGCAGCTTGGGAGCTAATGAAAAACTGTTTTTT,CASSLGANEKLFF
TRBJ2-7,TRBV28,once,TRBD1,TGTGCCAGCAGTACCCCCCGACAGGGCGGCGAGCAGTACTTC,CASSTPRQGGEQYF
TRBJ2-4,TRBV6-1,.,.,TGTGCCAGCAGTGAAGATGGAAAGGCCAGAACAAACATTCAGTACTTC,CASSEDGKARTNIQYF
TRBJ2-2,TRBV5-1,.,.,TGCGCCAGCAGCCGCTCAGGCACCACTGGCACCGGGGAGCTGTTTTTT,CASSRSGTTGTGELFF
TRBJ2-7,TRBV18,.,TRBD2,TGTGCCAGCTCACTAGCGGGAGACTACGAGCAGTACTTC,CASSLAGDYEQYF
TRBJ1-5,TRBV10-3,many,.,TGTGCCATCAGCCCCGAAGGGTTCAATCAGCCCCAGCATTTT,CAISPEGFNQPQHF
TRBJ2-1,TRBV28,few,TRBD2,TGTGCCAGCAGTCAAAGCGGGAGACAGTTCTTC,CASSQSGRQFF
TRBJ2-2,TRBV6-5,.,.,TGTGCCAGCAGACGAGGGACATACACCGGGGAGCTGTTTTTT,CASRRGTYTGELFF
TRBJ2-3,TRBV2,.,.,TGTGCCAGCAGGCCCTTAGTAGGGGGCACAGATACGCAGTATTTT,CASRPLVGGTDTQYF
TRBJ2-5,TRBV5-1,once,.,TGCGCCAGCAGCTTGGGACAAGAGACCCAGTACTTC,CASSLGQETQYF
TRBJ2-7,TRBV7-6,few,TRBD2,TGTGCCAGCAGCCTTAGCGGGCAAACTTCCTACGAGCAGTACTTC,CASSLSGQTSYEQYF
TRBJ2-7,TRBV7-6,many,TRBD2,TGTGCCAGCAGCCAGAAGGGCCTCGGCGGGAGAGTGCAGTACTTC,CASSQKGLGGRVQYF
TRBJ2-7,TRBV5-1,.,TRBD2,TGCGCCAGCAGCTTGTTAGCGGGAGGGCGGTACGAGCAGTACTTC,CASSLLAGGRYEQYF
TRBJ1-4,TRBV7-9,.,.,TGTGCCAGCAGCCAAGATATCGGGACGGAAAATGAAAAACTGTTTTTT,CASSQDIGTENEKLFF
TRBJ2-7,TRBV18,.,TRBD2,TGTGCCAGCTCACCAGGGACTAGGGCCCTGCACGAGCAGTACTTC,CASSPGTRALHEQYF
TRBJ2-1,TRBV15,.,.,TGTGCCACCAGCAGAGATAGTGTGCGGGTGGGACCCTACAATGAGCAGTTCTTC,CATSRDSVRVGPYNEQFF
TRBJ1-4,TRBV27,.,.,TGTGCCAGCAGTTTAAACAGGGTTTCGGTAGTGGGAGAAAAACTGTTTTTT,CASSLNRVSVVGEKLFF
TRBJ2-7,TRBV19,.,TRBD2,TGTGCCAGTAGTCTGCTAGCGGGAGGAGTTCGCGAGCAGTACTTC,CASSLLAGGVREQYF
TRBJ2-1,TRBV6-4,.,.,TGTGCCAGCAGTGACCCGACTAGATGTGAGCAGTTCTTC,CASSDPTRCEQFF
TRBJ1-6,TRBV30,.,.,TGTGCCTGGAGTGTGGGCAGCGGACCCCTCCACTTT,CAWSVGSGPLHF
TRBJ2-5,TRBV5-4,.,.,TGTGCCAGCAGCTTACCGGGGGCTGATCAAGAGACCCAGTACTTC,CASSLPGADQETQYF
TRBJ2-7,TRBV21-1,once,.,TGTGCCAGCAGCAAAGTGGAGGGGACACGGGGCCCTAGCTCCTACGAGCAGTACTTC,CASSKVEGTRGPSSYEQYF
TRBJ2-3,TRBV5-6,.,TRBD1,TGTGCCAGCAGCCCTGCAACAGGGGCCGATACGCAGTATTTT,CASSPATGADTQYF
TRBJ1-5,TRBV5-6,.,.,TGTGCCAGCAGCTTGTTGGGCAATCAGCCCCAGCATTTT,CASSLLGNQPQHF
TRBJ1-4,TRBV27,.,.,TGTGCCAGCAGTCCCCGGGACGGTGGTAATGAAAAACTGTTTTTT,CASSPRDGGNEKLFF
TRBJ1-2,TRBV7-2,few,.,TGTGCCAGCAGCGCTTCAGGGCTCTATAACTATGGCTACACCTTC,CASSASGLYNYGYTF
TRBJ1-4,TRBV29-1,.,.,TGCAGCGTTGAACTACCCGGGGGTGAAAAACTGTTTTTT,CSVELPGGEKLFF
TRBJ1-3,TRBV15,.,TRBD1,TGTGCCACCAGTAGGGGGCCAGGGGCAGGAAACACCATATATTTT,CATSRGPGAGNTIYF
TRBJ1-4,TRBV18,.,.,TGTGCCAGCTCACCCAGAGCAGCGAGAACTAATGAAAAACTGTTTTTT,CASSPRAARTNEKLFF
TRBJ2-2,TRBV9,.,TRBD2,TGTGCCAGCAGCCCTCTTAGCGGGAGAAACACCGGGGAGCTGTTTTTT,CASSPLSGRNTGELFF
TRBJ2-7,TRBV7-8,.,.,TGTGCCAGCAGCTCAGACGAGAACTACGAGCAGTACTTC,CASSSDENYEQYF
TRBJ2-2,TRBV28,.,.,TGTGCCAGCAGTTCACTAGGGCGAGACACCGGGGAGCTGTTTTTT,CASSSLGRDTGELFF
TRBJ1-4,TRBV30,.,.,TGTGCCTGGAGTACCCCGACAGGCCCGGGTGAAAAACTGTTTTTT,CAWSTPTGPGEKLFF
TRBJ2-5,TRBV18,.,.,TGTGCCAGCTCACCCGAACGGATCGGGCTGGAGACCCAGTACTTC,CASSPERIGLETQYF
TRBJ2-7,TRBV13,.,.,TGTGCCAGCAGCCTCAGACCCAACAGGGACAAATCCTACGAGCAGTACTTC,CASSLRPNRDKSYEQYF
TRBJ2-1,TRBV4-1,.,TRBD2,TGCGCCAGCAGCCACACTGAGCACGGGAAGCGGGAGACCCCTAAGGAGCAGTTCTTC,CASSHTEHGKRETPKEQFF
TRBJ2-7,TRBV11-2,.,TRBD2,TGTGCCAGCAGCTTAGGAGCGGGAGGTGGTCCTTACGAGCAGTACTTC,CASSLGAGGGPYEQYF
TRBJ1-5,TRBV2,few,.,TGTGCCAGCAGGAGTGGGGGTGGCTTTATCACCCAGCATTTT,CASRSGGGFITQHF
TRBJ1-2,TRBV13,once,.,TGTGCCAGCAGGCGGGGGAGGGTTATAGACTATGGCTACACCTTC,CASRRGRVIDYGYTF
TRBJ2-3,TRBV7-3,.,.,TGTGCCAGCAGCCCATTCAGCGACCCAGATACGCAGTATTTT,CASSPFSDPDTQYF
TRBJ1-4,TRBV19,.,TRBD1,TGTGCCAGTAGTATCAGCACAGGGGGAAAACTGTTTTTT,CASSISTGGKLFF
TRBJ2-1,TRBV2,.,.,TGTGCCAGCAGTGAGGGGGGGGCAGTTTTCTTC,CASSEGGAVFF
TRBJ1-1,TRBV5-4,.,.,TGTGCCAGCAGCTTGCCCTTTGGGCATGACACTGAAGCTTTCTTT,CASSLPFGHDTEAFF